The sequence of this T cell receptor beta chain was determined in a study of neurological immune-mediated disorders. Synthesis of cDNA was accomplished via 5'RACE employing 10-nucleotide random UMIs. TCRdb independently ran MiXCR on the 5' RACE reads; one entry per CDR3 protein. The data show about 49,000 distinct CDR3 sequences, roughly 10% seen once. Concerning this clonotype: The target antigen is unknown.

Study-level results: The greatest degree of TCR clonal expansion was observed in HTLV-1-associated myelopathy, with the lowest in multiple sclerosis, below that of healthy controls. Private repertoires in all groups were suggested by the finding that expanded clones across subjects shared no CDR3 amino acid sequences.

The germline V gene has CDR1 ENHRY and CDR2 SYGVKD. CDR3 length: 14 residues. Trimming stripped 7 bases from V and 3 bases from J, with 13 bases between. Stated time point: longitudinal time-point 1 (baseline). Unsorted libraries were derived from 2 million PBMCs stored at -80 C. The sample taken for sequencing was PBMCs. The clonotype was recovered from a woman between 40 and 50 years old in good health. The chain combines TRBV10-3 with TRBJ1-5; D is perhaps TRBD1 (6 bases). DNA for the CDR3: TGTGCCATCAACGAGGGGGGCTACAATCAGCCCCAGCATTTT. It codes for CAINEGGYNQPQHF.